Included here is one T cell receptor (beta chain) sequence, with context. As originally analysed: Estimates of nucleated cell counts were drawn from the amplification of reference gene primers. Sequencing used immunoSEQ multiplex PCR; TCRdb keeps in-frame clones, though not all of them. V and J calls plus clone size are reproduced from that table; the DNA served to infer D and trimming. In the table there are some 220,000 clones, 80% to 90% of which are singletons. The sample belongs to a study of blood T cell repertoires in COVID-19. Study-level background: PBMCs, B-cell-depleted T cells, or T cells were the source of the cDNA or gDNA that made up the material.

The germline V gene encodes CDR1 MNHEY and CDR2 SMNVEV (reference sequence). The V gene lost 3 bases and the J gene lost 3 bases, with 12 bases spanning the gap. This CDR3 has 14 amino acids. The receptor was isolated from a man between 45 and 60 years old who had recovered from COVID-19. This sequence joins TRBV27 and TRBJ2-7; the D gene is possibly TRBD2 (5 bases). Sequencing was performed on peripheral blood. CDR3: CASSFRGMNYEQYF. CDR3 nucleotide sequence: TGTGCCAGCAGTTTCAGAGGGATGAACTACGAGCAGTACTTC.